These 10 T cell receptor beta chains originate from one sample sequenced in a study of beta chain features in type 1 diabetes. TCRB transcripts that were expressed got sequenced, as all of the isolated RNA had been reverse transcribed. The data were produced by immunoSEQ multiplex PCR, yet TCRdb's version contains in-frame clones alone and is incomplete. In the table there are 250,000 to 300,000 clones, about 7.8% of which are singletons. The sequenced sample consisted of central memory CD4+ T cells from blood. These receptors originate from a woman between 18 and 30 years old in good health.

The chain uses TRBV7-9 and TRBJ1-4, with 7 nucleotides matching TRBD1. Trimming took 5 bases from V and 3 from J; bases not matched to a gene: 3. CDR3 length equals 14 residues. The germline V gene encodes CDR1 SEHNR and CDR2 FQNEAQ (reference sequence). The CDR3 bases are TGTGCCAGCAGCCCCGGGACAGCTAATGAAAAACTGTTTTTT. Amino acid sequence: CASSPGTANEKLFF.

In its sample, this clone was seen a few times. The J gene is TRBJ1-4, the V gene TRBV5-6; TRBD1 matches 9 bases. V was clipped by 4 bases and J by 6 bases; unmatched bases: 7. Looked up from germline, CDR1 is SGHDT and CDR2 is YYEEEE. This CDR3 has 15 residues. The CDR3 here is CASSQNRGLDEKLFF. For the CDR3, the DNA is TGTGCCAGCAGCCAAAACAGGGGGCTTGATGAAAAACTGTTTTTT.

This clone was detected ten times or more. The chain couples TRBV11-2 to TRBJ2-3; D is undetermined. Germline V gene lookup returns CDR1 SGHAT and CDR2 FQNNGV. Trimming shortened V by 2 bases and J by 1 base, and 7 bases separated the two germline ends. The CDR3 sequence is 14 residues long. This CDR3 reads CASSLNLGTDTQYF. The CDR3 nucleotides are TGTGCCAGCAGCTTAAACCTCGGCACAGATACGCAGTATTTT.

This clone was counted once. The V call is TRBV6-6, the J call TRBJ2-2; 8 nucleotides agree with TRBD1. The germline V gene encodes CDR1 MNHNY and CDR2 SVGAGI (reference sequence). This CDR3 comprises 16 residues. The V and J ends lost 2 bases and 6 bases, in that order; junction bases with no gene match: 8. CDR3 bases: TGTGCCAGCAGTTACCCAGGACAGGGTCGCCCCGGGGAGCTGTTTTTT. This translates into CASSYPGQGRPGELFF.

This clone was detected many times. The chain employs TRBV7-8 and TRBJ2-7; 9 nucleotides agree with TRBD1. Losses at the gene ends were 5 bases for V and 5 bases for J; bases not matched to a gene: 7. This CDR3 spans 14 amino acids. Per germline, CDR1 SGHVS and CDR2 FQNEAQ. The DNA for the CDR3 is TGTGCCAGCAGCCAGGTGGGACAGGGCAACGAGCAGTACTTC. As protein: CASSQVGQGNEQYF.

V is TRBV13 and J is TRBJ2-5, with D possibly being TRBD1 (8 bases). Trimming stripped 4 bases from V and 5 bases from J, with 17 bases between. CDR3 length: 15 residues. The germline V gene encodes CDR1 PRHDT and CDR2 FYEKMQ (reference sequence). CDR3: CASSSYTGGGETQYF. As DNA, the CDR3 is TGTGCCAGCAGCTCTTATACAGGGGGAGGGGAGACCCAGTACTTC.

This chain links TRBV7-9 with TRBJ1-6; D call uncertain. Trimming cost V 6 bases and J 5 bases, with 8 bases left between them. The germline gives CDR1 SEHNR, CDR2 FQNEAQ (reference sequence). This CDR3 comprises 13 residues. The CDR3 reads CASRHSDNSPLHF. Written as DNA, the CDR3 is TGTGCCAGCAGGCATTCGGATAATTCACCCCTCCACTTT.

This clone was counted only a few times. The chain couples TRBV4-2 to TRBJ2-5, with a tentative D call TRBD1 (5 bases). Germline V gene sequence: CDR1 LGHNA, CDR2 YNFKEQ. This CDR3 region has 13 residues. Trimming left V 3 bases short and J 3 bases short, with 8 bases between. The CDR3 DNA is TGTGCCAGCAGCCAGGACAACGAAGAGACCCAGTACTTC. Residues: CASSQDNEETQYF.

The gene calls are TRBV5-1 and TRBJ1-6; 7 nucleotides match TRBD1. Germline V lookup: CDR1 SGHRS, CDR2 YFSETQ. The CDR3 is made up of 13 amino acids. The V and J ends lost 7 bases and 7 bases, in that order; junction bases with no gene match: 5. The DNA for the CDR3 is TGCGCCAGCCGGCGGGACAGCAATTCACCCCTCCACTTT. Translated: CASRRDSNSPLHF.

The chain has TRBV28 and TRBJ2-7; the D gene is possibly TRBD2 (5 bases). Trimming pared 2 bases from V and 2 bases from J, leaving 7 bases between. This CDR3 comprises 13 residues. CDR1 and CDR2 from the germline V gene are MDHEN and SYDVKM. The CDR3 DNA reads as TGTGCCAGCAGTTTAGGGAGCCCCTACGAGCAGTACGTC. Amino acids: CASSLGSPYEQYV.